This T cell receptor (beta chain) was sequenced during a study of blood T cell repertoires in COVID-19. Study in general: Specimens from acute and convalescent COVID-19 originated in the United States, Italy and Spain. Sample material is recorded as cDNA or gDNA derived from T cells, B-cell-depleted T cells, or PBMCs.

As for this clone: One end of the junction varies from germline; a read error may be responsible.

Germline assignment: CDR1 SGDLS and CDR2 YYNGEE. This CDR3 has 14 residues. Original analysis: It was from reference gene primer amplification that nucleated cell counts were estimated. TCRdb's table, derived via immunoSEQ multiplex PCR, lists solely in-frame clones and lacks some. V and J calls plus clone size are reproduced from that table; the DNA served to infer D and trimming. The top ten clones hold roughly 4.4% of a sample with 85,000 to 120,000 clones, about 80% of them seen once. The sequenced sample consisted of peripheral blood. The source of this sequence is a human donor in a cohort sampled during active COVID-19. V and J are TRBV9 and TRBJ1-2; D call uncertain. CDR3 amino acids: CASSVGPDLGGCTF. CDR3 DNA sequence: TGTGCCAGCAGCGTAGGGCCAGATCTCGGAGGCTGCACCTTC.